These T cell receptor beta chains were read from a single sample in a study of T-cell reconstitution after alpha-beta-depleted transplantation in children. TCRdb re-analysed the PCR reads in MiXCR, keeping a single row per CDR3 protein. This sample has 750,000 to 950,000 distinct CDR3 sequences, with roughly 15% found just once. Source: PBMCs, mostly from graft donor cells, taken 360 days after TCRalphabeta/CD19-depleted stem cell transplant. These receptors all come from a male patient under 18 who had a stem cell transplant for acute lymphoblastic leukemia, so the T cells may come from the graft donor. The CDR3 runs from the conserved cysteine through the conserved F or W. D genes are given only for firm matches. Some rows have no size entry. The others give once, few or many, or a class for an expanded clone.

D gene	V gene	clone size	J gene	CDR3 DNA	CDR3 protein
.	TRBV2	many	TRBJ2-1	TGTGCCAGCAGGGGGAAACTAGGTAATGAGCAGTTCTTC	CASRGKLGNEQFF
.	TRBV5-1	few	TRBJ1-5	TGCGCCAGCAGCGAGACAGCCAATCAGCCCCAGCATTTT	CASSETANQPQHF
TRBD2	TRBV6-1	.	TRBJ2-1	TGTGCCAGCAGGAGACTAGCGGGAGGTAATGAGCAGTTCTTC	CASRRLAGGNEQFF
.	TRBV25-1	.	TRBJ1-1	TGTGCCAGCAGTGAAATCAGTGAAGCTTTCTTT	CASSEISEAFF
.	TRBV7-9	.	TRBJ1-1	TGTGCCAGCAGCTTAGCGCTAATAGAGGGTGAAGCTTTCTTT	CASSLALIEGEAFF
.	TRBV9	few	TRBJ2-5	TGTGCCAGCAGCGTTGGGTATGGGGGGAAGACCCAGTACTTC	CASSVGYGGKTQYF
.	TRBV6-5	.	TRBJ1-5	TGTGCCAGCAGTTACGAAGGGAGCAATCAGCCCCAGCATTTT	CASSYEGSNQPQHF
.	TRBV29-1	few	TRBJ2-5	TGCAGCGTTGAAATGGGTTGGAGGTCGGGGACCCAGTACTTC	CSVEMGWRSGTQYF
.	TRBV5-1	once	TRBJ1-1	TGCGCCAGCAGCTTGACAGCTAAGAACACTGAAGCTTTCTTT	CASSLTAKNTEAFF
TRBD1	TRBV10-3	.	TRBJ2-7	TGTGCCATCAGTGAGGGTGGAGGGACAGGAAGCTACGAGCAGTACTTC	CAISEGGGTGSYEQYF
.	TRBV5-6	.	TRBJ1-6	TGTGCCAGCACCTCCCCAGGGGCTTCACCCCTCCACTTT	CASTSPGASPLHF
TRBD2	TRBV2	few	TRBJ2-2	TGTGCCAGCAGTGAAGAGGCGGCGGGGGGGTTCACCGGGGAGCTGTTTTTT	CASSEEAAGGFTGELFF
TRBD2	TRBV20-1	.	TRBJ2-5	TGCAGTGCTAGAGATAGGGGACTACAAGGCCCCCAGTACTTC	CSARDRGLQGPQYF
.	TRBV10-3	.	TRBJ2-3	TGTGCCATCAGTGACGGGCTGGGGGGTTCCCCCACAGATACGCAGTATTTT	CAISDGLGGSPTDTQYF
TRBD1	TRBV30	few	TRBJ1-5	TGTGCCTGGAATGGACAGGGGACACAGCCCCAGCATTTT	CAWNGQGTQPQHF
.	TRBV24-1	.	TRBJ1-5	TGTGCCACCTCTCGCAGGGCCGGGGGGCCCCAGCATTTT	CATSRRAGGPQHF
.	TRBV25-1	few	TRBJ2-2	TGTGCCAGCAGTGAGGGGCCAAGCTTCACCGGGGAGCTGTTTTTT	CASSEGPSFTGELFF
.	TRBV24-1	.	TRBJ2-7	TGTGCCACCAGTGAATCGGTCCACGGGCGCTACGAGCAGTACTTC	CATSESVHGRYEQYF
.	TRBV6-5	many	TRBJ2-7	TGTGCCAGCAGTTACAACCCGAGCTCCTACGAGCAGTACTTC	CASSYNPSSYEQYF
TRBD2	TRBV27	.	TRBJ2-7	TGTGCCAGCAGTTATGGTAGCGGGAGTATTACCCACGAGCAGTACTTC	CASSYGSGSITHEQYF
TRBD2	TRBV12-3/TRBV12-4	few	TRBJ2-7	TGTGCCAGCAGTTTCGCTAGCGGGAGATACGAGCAGTACTTC	CASSFASGRYEQYF
TRBD2	TRBV15	.	TRBJ2-1	TGTGCCACCACCATAGGATGGCGGGAGGGTCGGAATGAGCAGTTCTTC	CATTIGWREGRNEQFF